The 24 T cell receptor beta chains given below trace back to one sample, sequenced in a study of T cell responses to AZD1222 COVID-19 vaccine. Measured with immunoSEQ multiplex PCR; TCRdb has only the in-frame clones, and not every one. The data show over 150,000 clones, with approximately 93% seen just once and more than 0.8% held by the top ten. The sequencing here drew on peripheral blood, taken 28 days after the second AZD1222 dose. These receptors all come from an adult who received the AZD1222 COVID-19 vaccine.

In DNA, the CDR3 is TGCAGCGTTGGGGGACAGGGTCTTGGGGAAAAACTGTTTTTT. Protein sequence: CSVGGQGLGEKLFF. The chain carries TRBV29-1 and TRBJ1-4; 9 nucleotides align to TRBD1. Germline CDR1 reads SQVTM; CDR2 reads ANQGSEA. CDR3 length: 14 amino acids. Trimming cost V 4 bases and J 8 bases; bases outside gene matches: 8. The variable domain in full, completed from reference TRBV29-1 and TRBJ1-4, reads SAVISQKPSRDICQRGTSLTIQCQVDSQVTMMFWYRQQPGQSLTLIATANQGSEATYESGFVIDKFPISRPNLTFSTLTVSNMSPEDSSIYLCSVGGQGLGEKLFFGSGTQLSVL.

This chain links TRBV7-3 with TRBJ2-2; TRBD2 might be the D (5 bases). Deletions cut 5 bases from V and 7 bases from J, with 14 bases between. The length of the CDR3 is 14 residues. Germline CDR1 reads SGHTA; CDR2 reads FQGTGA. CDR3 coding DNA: TGTGCCAGCAGCCTCGTCTCGGCGGGCGGGGAGCTGTTTTTT. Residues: CASSLVSAGGELFF.

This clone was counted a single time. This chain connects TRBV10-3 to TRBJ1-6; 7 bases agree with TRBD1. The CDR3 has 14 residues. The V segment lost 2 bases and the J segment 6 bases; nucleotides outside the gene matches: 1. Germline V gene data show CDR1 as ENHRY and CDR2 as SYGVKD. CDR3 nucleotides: TGTGCCATCAGTGAGGGACAGGCTAATTCACCCCTCCACTTT. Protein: CAISEGQANSPLHF.

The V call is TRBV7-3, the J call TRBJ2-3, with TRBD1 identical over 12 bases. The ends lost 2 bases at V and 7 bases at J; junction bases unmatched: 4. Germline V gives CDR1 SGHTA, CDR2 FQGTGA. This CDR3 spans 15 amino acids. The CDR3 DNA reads TGTGCCAGCAGCTTATCGGGACAGGGGGCTTATACGCAGTATTTT. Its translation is CASSLSGQGAYTQYF.

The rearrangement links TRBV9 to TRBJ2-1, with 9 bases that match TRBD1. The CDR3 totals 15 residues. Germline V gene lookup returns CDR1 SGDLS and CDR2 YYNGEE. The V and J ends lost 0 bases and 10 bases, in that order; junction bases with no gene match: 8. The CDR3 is CASSVDGTGPREQFF. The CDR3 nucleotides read TGTGCCAGCAGCGTAGACGGGACAGGGCCTAGGGAGCAGTTCTTC.

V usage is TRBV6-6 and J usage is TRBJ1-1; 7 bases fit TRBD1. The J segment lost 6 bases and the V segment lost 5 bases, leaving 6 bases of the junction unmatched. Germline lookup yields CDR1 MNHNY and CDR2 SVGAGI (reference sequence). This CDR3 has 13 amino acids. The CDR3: CASSTGTAPEAFF. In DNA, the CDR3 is TGTGCCAGCAGTACCGGGACAGCCCCTGAAGCTTTCTTT.

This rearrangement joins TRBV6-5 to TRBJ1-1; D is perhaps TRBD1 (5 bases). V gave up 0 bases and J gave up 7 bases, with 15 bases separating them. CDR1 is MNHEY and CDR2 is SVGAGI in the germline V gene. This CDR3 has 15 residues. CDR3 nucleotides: TGTGCCAGCAGTTACTCGACCAGGGCTGAGAGTGAAGCTTTCTTT. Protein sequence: CASSYSTRAESEAFF.

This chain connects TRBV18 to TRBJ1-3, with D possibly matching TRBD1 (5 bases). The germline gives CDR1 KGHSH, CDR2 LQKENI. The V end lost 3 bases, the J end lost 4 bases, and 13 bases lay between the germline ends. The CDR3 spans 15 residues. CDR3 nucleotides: TGTGCCAGCTCACCTACCGGGACGGGAGGAAACACCATATATTTT. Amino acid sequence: CASSPTGTGGNTIYF.

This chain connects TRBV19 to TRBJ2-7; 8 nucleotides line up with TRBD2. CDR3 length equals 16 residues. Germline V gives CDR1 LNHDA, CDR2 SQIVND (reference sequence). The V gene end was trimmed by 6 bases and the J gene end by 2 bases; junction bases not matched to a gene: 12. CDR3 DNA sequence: TGTGCCAGTAGAGACCCCGGCGGGGGGTCGCCCTACGAGCAGTACTTC. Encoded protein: CASRDPGGGSPYEQYF.

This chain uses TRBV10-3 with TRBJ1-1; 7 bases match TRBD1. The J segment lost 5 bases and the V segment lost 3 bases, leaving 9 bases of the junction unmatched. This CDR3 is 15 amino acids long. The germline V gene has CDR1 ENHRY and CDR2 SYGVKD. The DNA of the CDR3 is TGTGCCATCAGTGATTTCAACAGGGGAATGACTGAAGCTTTCTTT. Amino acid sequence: CAISDFNRGMTEAFF.

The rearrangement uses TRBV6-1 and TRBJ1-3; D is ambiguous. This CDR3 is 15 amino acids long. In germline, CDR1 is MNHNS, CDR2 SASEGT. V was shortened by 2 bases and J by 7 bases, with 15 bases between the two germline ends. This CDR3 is CASSERAASLNTIYF. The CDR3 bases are TGTGCCAGCAGTGAAAGGGCAGCGTCATTGAACACCATATATTTT.

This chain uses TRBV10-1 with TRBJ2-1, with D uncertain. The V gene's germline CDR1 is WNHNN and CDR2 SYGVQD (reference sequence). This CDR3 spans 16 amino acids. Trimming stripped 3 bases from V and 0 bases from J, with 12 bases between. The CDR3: CASSEDPLSSYNEQFF. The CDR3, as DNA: TGCGCCAGCAGTGAAGATCCTTTGAGCTCCTACAATGAGCAGTTCTTC.

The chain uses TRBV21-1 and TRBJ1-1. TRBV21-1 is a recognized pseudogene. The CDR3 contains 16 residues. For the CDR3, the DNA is TGTGCCAGCAGCTATCGAGGGCACTCAAGGAACACTGAAGCTTTCTTT. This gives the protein CASSYRGHSRNTEAFF.

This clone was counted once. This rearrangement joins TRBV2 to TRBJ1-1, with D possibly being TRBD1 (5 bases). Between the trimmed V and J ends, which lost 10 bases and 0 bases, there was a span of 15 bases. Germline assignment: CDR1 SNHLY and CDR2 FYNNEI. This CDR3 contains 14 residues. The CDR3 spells CATSIQGLNTEAFF. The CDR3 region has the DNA TGTGCCACCTCCATCCAGGGCCTGAACACTGAAGCTTTCTTT.

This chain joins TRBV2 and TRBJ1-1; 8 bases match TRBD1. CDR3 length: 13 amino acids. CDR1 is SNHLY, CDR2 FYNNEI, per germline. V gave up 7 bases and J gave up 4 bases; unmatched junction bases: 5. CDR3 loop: CASKSGTGTEAFF. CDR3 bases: TGTGCCAGCAAATCCGGGACAGGCACTGAAGCTTTCTTT.

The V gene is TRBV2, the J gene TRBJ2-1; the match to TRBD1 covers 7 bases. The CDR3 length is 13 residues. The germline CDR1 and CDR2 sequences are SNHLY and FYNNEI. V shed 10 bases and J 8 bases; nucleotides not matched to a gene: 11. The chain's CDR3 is CATRQGRWDEQFF. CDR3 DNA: TGTGCCACCCGACAGGGTAGGTGGGATGAGCAGTTCTTC.

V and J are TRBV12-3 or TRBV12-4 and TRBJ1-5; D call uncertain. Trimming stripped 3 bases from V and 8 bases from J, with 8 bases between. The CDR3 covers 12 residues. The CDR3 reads CASSLLGKPQHF. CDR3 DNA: TGTGCCAGCAGTTTGTTAGGAAAGCCCCAGCATTTT.

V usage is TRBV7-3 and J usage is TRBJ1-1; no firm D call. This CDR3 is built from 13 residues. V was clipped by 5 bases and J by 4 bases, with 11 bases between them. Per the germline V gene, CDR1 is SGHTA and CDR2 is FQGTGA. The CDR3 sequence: CASSPSGSTEAFF. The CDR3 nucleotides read TGTGCCAGCAGCCCCAGTGGAAGCACTGAAGCTTTCTTT.

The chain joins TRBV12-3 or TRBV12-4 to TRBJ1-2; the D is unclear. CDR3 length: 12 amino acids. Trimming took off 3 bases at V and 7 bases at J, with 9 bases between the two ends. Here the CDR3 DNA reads TGTGCCAGCAGTTTCAGTGGGCTTGGCTACACCTTC. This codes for CASSFSGLGYTF.

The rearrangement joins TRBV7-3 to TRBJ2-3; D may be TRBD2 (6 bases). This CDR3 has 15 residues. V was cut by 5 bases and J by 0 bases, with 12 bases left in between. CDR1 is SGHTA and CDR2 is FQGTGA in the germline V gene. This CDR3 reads CASSRGSGSTDTQYF. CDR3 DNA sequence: TGTGCCAGCAGCCGGGGGAGCGGGAGCACAGATACGCAGTATTTT.

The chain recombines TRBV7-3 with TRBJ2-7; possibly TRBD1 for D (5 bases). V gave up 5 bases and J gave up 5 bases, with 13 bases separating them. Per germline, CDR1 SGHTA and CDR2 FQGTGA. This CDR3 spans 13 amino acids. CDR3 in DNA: TGTGCCAGCAGCCGCGCCGAACAGGACGAGCAGTACTTC. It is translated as CASSRAEQDEQYF. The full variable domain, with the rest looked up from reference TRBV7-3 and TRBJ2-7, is GAGVSQTPSNKVTEKGKYVELRCDPISGHTALYWYRQSLGQGPEFLIYFQGTGAADDSGLPNDRFFAVRPEGSVSTLKIQRTERGDSAVYLCASSRAEQDEQYFGPGTRLTVT.

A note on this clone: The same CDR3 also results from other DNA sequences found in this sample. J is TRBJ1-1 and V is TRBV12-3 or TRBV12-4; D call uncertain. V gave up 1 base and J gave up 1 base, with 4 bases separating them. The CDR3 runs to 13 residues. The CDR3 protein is CASSLGRNTEAFF. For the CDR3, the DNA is TGTGCCAGCAGTTTAGGGAGGAACACTGAAGCTTTCTTT.

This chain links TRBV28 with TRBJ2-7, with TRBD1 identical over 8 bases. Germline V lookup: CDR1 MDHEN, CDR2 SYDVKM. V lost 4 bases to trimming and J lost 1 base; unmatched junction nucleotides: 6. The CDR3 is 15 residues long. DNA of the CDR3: TGTGCCAGCAGTTCAGGGGGCTATGCGTCCTACGAGCAGTACTTC. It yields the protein CASSSGGYASYEQYF.

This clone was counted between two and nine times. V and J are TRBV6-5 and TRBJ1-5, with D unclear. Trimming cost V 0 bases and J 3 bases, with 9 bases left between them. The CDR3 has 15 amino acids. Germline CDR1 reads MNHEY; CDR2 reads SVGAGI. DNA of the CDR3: TGTGCCAGCAGTTACTCGAACTTTCCCAATCAGCCCCAGCATTTT. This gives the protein CASSYSNFPNQPQHF.